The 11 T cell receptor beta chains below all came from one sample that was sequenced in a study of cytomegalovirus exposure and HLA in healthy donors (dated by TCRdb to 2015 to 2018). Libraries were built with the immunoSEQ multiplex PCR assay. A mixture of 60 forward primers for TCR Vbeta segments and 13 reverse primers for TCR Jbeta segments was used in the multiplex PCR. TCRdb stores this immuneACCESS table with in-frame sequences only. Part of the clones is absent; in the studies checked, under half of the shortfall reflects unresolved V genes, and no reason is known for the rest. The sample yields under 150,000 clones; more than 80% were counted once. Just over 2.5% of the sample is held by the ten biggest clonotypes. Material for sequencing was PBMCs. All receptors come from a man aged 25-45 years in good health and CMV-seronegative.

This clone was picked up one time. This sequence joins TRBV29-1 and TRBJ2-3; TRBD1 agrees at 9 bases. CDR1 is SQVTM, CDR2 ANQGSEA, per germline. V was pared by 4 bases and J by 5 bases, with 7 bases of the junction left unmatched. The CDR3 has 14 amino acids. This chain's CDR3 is CSVGPQGAVDTQYF. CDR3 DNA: TGCAGCGTTGGCCCACAGGGGGCAGTAGATACGCAGTATTTT.

CDR3 residues: CASTPRASGINEQFF. CDR3 sequence (DNA): TGTGCCAGCACCCCCCGGGCTAGCGGGATTAATGAGCAGTTCTTC. V gene TRBV7-2 combines with J gene TRBJ2-1, with 9 nucleotides matching TRBD2. The V gene end was trimmed by 7 bases and the J gene end by 7 bases; junction bases not matched to a gene: 11. Germline V gene lookup returns CDR1 SGHTA and CDR2 FQGNSA. The CDR3 sequence is 15 residues long.

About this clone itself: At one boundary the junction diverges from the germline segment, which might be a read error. The DNA for the CDR3 is TGTGCCAGCAGCACGGGACAGAACTATGGCTACCCCTTC. The encoded protein is CASSTGQNYGYPF. V gene TRBV7-9 combines with J gene TRBJ1-2; 7 bases are a match to TRBD1. Germline V lookup: CDR1 SEHNR, CDR2 FQNEAQ (reference sequence). The CDR3 is 13 amino acids.

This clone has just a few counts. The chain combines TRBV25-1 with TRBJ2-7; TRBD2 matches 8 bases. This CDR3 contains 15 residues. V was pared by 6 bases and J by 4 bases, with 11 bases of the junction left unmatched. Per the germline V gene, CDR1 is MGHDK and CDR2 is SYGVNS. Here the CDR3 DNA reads TGTGCCAGCAGCCGGGGGGGACCCTCGGGATACGAGCAGTACTTC. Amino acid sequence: CASSRGGPSGYEQYF.

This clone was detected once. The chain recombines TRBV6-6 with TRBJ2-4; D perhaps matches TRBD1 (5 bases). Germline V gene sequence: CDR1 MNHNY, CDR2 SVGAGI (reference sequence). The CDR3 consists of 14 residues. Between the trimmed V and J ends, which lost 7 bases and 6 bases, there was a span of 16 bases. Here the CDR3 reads CASIPSQGSNIQYF. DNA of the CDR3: TGTGCCAGCATACCCTCGCAGGGATCAAACATTCAGTACTTC.

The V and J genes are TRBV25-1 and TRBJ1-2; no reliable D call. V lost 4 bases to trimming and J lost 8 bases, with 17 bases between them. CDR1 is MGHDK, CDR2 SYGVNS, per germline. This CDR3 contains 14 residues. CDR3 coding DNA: TGTGCCAGCAGTGGGCAGCCGGTCTTGGAGGGCTACACCTTC. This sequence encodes CASSGQPVLEGYTF.

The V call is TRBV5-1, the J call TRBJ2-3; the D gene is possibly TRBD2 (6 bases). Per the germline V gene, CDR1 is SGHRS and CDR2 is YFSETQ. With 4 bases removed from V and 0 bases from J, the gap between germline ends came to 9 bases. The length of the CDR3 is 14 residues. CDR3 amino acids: CASSRGTSTDTQYF. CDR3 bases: TGCGCCAGCAGCCGAGGGACTAGCACAGATACGCAGTATTTT.

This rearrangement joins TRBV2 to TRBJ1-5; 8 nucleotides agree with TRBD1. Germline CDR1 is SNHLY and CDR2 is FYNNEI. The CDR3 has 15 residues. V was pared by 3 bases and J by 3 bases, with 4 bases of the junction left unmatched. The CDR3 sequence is CASSELRGLNQPQHF. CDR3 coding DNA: TGTGCCAGCAGTGAGCTCAGGGGGCTCAATCAGCCCCAGCATTTT.

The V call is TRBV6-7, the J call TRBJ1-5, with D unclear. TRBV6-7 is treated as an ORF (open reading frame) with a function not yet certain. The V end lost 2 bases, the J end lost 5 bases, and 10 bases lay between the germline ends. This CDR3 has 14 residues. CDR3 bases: TGTGCCAGCAGTTACACGATTATAGATCAGCCCCAGCATTTT. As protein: CASSYTIIDQPQHF.

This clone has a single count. CDR3 DNA sequence: TGTGCCAGAAGCGAGGACAGGGAAAGCTCCTACGAGCAGTACTTC. It translates to CARSEDRESSYEQYF. The rearrangement links TRBV5-3 to TRBJ2-7, with 8 bases fitting TRBD1. TRBV5-3 is recorded as an ORF, its role being uncertain. Trimming took 4 bases from V and 0 from J; bases not matched to a gene: 6. This CDR3 is built from 15 residues.

DNA for the CDR3: TGTGCCAGCAAATTAATGAATTCAGCCGGGGAGCTGTTTTTT. The encoded protein is CASKLMNSAGELFF. This rearrangement joins TRBV7-9 to TRBJ2-2, with no clear D. Germline V CDR1 and CDR2: SEHNR, FQNEAQ (reference sequence). The CDR3 runs 14 residues. V was pared by 7 bases and J by 6 bases, with 15 bases between. Together with reference TRBV7-9 and TRBJ2-2, the CDR3 gives the full variable domain: DTGVSQNPRHKITKRGQNVTFRCDPISEHNRLYWYRQTLGQGPEFLTYFQNEAQLEKSRLLSDRFSAERPKGSFSTLEIQRTEQGDSAMYLCASKLMNSAGELFFGEGSRLTVL.